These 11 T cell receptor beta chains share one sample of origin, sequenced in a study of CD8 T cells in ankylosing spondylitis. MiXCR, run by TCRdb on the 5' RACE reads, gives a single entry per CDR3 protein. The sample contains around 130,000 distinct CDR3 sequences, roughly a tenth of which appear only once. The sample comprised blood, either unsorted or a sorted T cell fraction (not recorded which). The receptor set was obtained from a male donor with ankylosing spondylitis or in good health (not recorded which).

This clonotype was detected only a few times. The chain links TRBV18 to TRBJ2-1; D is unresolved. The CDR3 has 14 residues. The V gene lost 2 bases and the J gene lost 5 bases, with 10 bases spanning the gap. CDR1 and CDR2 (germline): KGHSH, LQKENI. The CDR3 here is CASSPRKDDNEQFF. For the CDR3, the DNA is TGTGCCAGCTCACCAAGGAAGGACGACAATGAGCAGTTCTTC.

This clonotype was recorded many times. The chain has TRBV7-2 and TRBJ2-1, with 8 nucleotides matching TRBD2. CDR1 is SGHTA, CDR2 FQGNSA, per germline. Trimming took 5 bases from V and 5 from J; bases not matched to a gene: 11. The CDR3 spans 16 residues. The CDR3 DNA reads TGTGCCAGCAGCCTATTCCTAGCGGGCCTCAACAATGAGCAGTTCTTC. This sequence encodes CASSLFLAGLNNEQFF.

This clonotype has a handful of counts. CDR3: CASSFALLAGVYNEQFF. CDR3 nucleotide sequence: TGTGCCAGCAGTTTCGCCCTACTAGCGGGAGTGTACAATGAGCAGTTCTTC. The chain joins TRBV12-3 or TRBV12-4 to TRBJ2-1, with TRBD2 matching over 11 bases. This CDR3 is built from 17 residues. The V segment lost 3 bases and the J segment 4 bases; nucleotides outside the gene matches: 8.

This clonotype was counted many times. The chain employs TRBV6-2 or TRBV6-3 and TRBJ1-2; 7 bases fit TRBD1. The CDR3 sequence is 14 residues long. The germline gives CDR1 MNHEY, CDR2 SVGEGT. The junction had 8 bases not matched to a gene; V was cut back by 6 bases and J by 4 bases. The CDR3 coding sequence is TGTGCCAGCAGGGAAACCGGGACAGCCTATGGCTACACCTTC. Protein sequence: CASRETGTAYGYTF.

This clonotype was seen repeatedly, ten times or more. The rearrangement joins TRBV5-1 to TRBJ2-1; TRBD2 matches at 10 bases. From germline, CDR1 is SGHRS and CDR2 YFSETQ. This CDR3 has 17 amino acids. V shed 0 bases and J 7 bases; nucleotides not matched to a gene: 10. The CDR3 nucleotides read TGCGCCAGCAGCTTGGAAGAAGCGGGAGGGCCAGGGAATGAGCAGTTCTTC. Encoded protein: CASSLEEAGGPGNEQFF.

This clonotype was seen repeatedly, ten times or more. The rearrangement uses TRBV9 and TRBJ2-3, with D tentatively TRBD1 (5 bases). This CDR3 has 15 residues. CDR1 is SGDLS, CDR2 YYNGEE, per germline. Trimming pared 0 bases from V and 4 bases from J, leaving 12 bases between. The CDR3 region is CASSVAPQESDTQYF. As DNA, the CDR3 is TGTGCCAGCAGCGTAGCACCACAGGAGTCAGATACGCAGTATTTT.

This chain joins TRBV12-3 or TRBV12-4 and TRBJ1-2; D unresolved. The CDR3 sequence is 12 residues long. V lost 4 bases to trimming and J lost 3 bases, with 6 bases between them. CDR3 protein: CASSYGHYGYTF. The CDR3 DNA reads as TGTGCCAGCAGTTATGGCCACTATGGCTACACCTTC.

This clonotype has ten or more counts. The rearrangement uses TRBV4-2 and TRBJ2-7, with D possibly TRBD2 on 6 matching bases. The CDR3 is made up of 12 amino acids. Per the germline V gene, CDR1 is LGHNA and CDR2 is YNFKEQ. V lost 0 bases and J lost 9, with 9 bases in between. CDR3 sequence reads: CASSQDSRGQYF. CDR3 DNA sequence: TGTGCCAGCAGCCAAGATTCGCGGGGGCAGTACTTC.

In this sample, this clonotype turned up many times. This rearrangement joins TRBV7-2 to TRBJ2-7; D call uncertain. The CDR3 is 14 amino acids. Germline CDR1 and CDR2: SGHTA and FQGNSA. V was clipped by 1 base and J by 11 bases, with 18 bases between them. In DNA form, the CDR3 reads TGTGCCAGCAGCTTAGGAAGGTCGAGTGACTTTGAGTACTTC. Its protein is CASSLGRSSDFEYF.

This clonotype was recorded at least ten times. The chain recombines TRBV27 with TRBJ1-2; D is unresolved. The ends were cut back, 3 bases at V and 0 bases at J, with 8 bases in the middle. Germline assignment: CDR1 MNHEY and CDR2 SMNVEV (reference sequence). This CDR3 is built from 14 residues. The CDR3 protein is CASSFVGPNYGYTF. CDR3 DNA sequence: TGTGCCAGCAGTTTTGTAGGCCCTAACTATGGCTACACCTTC.

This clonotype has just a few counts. CDR3 in DNA: TGTGCCAGCAGCTTAGGGCTTACCAATGAGCAGTTCTTC. It translates to CASSLGLTNEQFF. The chain couples TRBV7-9 to TRBJ2-1; no reliable D call. CDR1 SEHNR and CDR2 FQNEAQ come from the germline V gene (reference sequence). V was shortened by 1 base and J by 6 bases, with 7 bases between the two germline ends. The CDR3 has 13 amino acids.